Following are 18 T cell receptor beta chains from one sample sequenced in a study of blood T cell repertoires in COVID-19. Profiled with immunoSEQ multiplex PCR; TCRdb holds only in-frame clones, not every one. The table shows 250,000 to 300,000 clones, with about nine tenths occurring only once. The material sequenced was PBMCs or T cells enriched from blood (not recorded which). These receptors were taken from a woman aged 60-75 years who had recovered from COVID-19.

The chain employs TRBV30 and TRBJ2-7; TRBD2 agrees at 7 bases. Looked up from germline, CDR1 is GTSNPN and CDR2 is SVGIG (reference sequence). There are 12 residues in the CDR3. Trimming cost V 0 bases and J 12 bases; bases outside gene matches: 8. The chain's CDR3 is CAWSVLGLSPYF. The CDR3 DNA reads TGTGCCTGGAGTGTACTGGGACTATCTCCGTACTTC.

The CDR3: CASSPQGYNEQFF. The CDR3 DNA is TGTGCCAGCAGCCCACAGGGCTACAATGAGCAGTTCTTC. The gene calls are TRBV12-3 or TRBV12-4 and TRBJ2-1, with D perhaps TRBD1 (6 bases). This CDR3 comprises 13 residues. Trimming left V 6 bases short and J 3 bases short, with 9 bases between.

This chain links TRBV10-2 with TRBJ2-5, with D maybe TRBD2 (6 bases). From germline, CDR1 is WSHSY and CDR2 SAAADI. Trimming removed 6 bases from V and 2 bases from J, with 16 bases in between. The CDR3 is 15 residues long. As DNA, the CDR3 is TGCGCCAGCAGCAATTGGTTGGGACTTCAAGAGACCCAGTACTTC. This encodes CASSNWLGLQETQYF.

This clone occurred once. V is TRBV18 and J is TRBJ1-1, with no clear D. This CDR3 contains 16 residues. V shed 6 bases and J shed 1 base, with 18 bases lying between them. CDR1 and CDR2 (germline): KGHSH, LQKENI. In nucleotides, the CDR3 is TGTGCCAGCTCGCAAACTACATACCGGGGGAACACTGAAGCTTTCTTT. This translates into CASSQTTYRGNTEAFF.

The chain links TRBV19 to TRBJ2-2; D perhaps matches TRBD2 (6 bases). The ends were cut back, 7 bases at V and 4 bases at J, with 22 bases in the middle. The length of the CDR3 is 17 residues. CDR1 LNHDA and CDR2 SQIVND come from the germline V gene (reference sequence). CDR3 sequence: CASTGGTTARSTGELFF. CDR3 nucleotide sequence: TGTGCCAGTACCGGGGGAACGACGGCTCGGTCCACCGGGGAGCTGTTTTTT. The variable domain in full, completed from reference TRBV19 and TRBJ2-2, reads DGGITQSPKYLFRKEGQNVTLSCEQNLNHDAMYWYRQDPGQGLRLIYYSQIVNDFQKGDIAEGYSVSREKKESFPLTVTSAQKNPTAFYLCASTGGTTARSTGELFFGEGSRLTVL.

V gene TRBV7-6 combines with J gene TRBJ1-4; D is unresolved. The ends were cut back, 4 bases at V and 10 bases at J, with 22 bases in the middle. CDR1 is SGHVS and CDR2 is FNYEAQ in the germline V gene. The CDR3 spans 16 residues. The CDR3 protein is CASSSGEGSSFGKLFF. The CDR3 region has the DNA TGTGCCAGCAGCTCCGGGGAGGGTTCGTCCTTTGGAAAACTGTTTTTT. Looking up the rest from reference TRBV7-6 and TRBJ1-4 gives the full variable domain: GAGVSQSPRYKVTKRGQDVALRCDPISGHVSLYWYRQALGQGPEFLTYFNYEAQQDKSGLPNDRFSAERPEGSISTLTIQRTEQRDSAMYRCASSSGEGSSFGKLFFGSGTQLSVL.

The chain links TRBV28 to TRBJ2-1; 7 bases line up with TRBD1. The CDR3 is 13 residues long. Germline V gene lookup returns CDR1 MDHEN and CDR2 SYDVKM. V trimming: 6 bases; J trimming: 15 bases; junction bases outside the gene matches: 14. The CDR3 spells CASSKTDRLNTFF. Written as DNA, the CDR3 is TGTGCCAGCAGCAAGACGGACAGGTTGAATACGTTCTTC.

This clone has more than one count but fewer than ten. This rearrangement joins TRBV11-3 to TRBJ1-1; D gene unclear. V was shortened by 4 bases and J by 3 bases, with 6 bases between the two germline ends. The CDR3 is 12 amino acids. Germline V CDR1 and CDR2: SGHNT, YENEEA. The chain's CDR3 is CASSYRDTEAFF. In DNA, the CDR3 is TGTGCCAGCAGCTACCGGGACACTGAAGCTTTCTTT.

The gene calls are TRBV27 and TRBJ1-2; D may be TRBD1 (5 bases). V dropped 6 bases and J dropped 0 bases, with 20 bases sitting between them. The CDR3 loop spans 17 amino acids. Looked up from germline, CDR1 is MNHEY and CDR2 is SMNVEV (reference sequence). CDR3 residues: CASSISRQISSNYGYTF. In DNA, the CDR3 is TGTGCCAGCAGCATTTCCAGACAGATTTCTTCTAACTATGGCTACACCTTC.

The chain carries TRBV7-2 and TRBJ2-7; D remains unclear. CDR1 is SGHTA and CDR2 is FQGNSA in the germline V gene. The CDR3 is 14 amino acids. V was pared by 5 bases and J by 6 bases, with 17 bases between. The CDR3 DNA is TGTGCCAGCAGCGTCCAAGGCGTATCGGGCGAGCAGTACTTC. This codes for CASSVQGVSGEQYF.

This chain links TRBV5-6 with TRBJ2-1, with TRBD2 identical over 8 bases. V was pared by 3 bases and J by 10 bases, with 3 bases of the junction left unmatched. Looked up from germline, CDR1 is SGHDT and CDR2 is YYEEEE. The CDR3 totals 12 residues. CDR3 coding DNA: TGTGCCAGCAGCTCGGGAGGGTCGGAGCAGTTCTTC. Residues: CASSSGGSEQFF.

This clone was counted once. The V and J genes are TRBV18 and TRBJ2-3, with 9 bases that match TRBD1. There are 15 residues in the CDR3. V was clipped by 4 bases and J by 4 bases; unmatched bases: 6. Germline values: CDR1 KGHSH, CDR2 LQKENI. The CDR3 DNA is TGTGCCAGCTCACAAGAGGACAGGGGTTCAGATACGCAGTATTTT. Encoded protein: CASSQEDRGSDTQYF.

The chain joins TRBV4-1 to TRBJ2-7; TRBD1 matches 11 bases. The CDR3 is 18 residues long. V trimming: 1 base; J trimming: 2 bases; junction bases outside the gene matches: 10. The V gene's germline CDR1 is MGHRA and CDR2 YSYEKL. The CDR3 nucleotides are TGCGCCAGCAGCCAAGGAGGACCCCGGACAGGGGGCCCCTACGAGCAGTACTTC. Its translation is CASSQGGPRTGGPYEQYF.

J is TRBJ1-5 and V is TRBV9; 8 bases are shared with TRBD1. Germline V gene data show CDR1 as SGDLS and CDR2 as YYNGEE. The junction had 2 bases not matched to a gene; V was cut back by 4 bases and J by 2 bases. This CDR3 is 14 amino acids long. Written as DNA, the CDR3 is TGTGCCAGCAGCTCGGGACAGGGCAATCAGCCCCAGCATTTT. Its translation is CASSSGQGNQPQHF.

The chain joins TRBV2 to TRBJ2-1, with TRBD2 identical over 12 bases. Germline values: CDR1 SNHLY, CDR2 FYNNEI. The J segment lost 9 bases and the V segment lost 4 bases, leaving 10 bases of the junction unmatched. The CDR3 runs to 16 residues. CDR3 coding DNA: TGTGCCAGCAGTGTCCCCCCTAGCGGGGGGGCAGGTGAGCAGTTCTTC. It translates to CASSVPPSGGAGEQFF.

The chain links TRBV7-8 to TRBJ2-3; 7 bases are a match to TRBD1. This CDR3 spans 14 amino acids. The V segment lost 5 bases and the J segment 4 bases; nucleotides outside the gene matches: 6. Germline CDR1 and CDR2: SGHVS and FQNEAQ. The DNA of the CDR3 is TGTGCCAGCAGCACCCGACAGGGTTCAGATACGCAGTATTTT. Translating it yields CASSTRQGSDTQYF. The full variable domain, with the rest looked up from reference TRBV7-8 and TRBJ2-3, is GAGVSQSPRYKVAKRGQDVALRCDPISGHVSLFWYQQALGQGPEFLTYFQNEAQLDKSGLPSDRFFAERPEGSVSTLKIQRTQQEDSAVYLCASSTRQGSDTQYFGPGTRLTVL.

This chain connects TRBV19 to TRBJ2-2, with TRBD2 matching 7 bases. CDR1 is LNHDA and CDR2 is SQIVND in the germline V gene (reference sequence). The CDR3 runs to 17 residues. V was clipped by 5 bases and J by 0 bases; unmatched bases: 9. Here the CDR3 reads CASSPMSGAPNTGELFF. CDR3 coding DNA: TGTGCCAGTAGTCCCATGAGCGGGGCACCGAACACCGGGGAGCTGTTTTTT.

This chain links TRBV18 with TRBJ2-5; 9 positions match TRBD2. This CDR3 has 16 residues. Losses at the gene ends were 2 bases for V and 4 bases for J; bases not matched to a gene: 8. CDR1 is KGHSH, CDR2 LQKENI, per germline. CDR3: CASSPSSGTGGETQYF. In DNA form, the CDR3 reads TGTGCCAGCTCACCATCTAGCGGGACGGGCGGAGAGACCCAGTACTTC.